What follows is one TCR beta chain and its context. The target antigen is unknown. The entry originates in a study of T cell responses to AZD1222 COVID-19 vaccine. Study observations and caveats: It was only six AZD1222 recipients who were seropositive at baseline. The repertoires were collected only after the peak T cell response. Per reports, nearly half of all spike-specific TCRs target regions that are unmutated in variants.

Method: immunoSEQ multiplex PCR; TCRdb's copy keeps in-frame clones and lacks some. The repertoire holds 80,000 to 100,000 clones, around 87% seen once, with roughly 2.7% in the top ten. The ends lost 2 bases at V and 2 bases at J; junction bases unmatched: 3. Per germline, CDR1 LNHDA and CDR2 SQIVND (reference sequence). CDR3 length: 15 residues. The sample consisted of peripheral blood, taken 28 days after the second AZD1222 dose. The rearrangement links TRBV19 to TRBJ2-1; 7 bases are shared with TRBD2. The source of this sequence is an adult who received the AZD1222 COVID-19 vaccine. CDR3 coding DNA: TGTGCCAGTAGTATAACGGGGGGAACCTACAATGAGCAGTTCTTC. This sequence encodes CASSITGGTYNEQFF.